Listed below are T cell receptor beta chains from one sample, sequenced in a study of blood T cell repertoires in COVID-19. Clones were read by immunoSEQ multiplex PCR, and TCRdb kept only the in-frame ones, dropping some. The data contain about 14,000 clones, roughly 87% of them seen just once; the ten biggest clones take up 17%. Sequencing was carried out using peripheral blood. Receptors originate from a human donor with active COVID-19. The donor label of this sample is uncertain. Each CDR3 is given with its conserved first and last residue. The D gene is left open where the match is weak. Size is omitted from some rows. Given values are once, few, many or a class for expanded clones.

j_gene: TRBJ1-4
v_gene: TRBV4-1
d_gene: .
abundance: .
CDR3aa: CASSLRQEERKLFF
CDR3nt: TGCGCCAGCAGCCTCCGACAGGAGGAGAGGAAACTGTTTTTT

j_gene: TRBJ2-1
v_gene: TRBV4-1
d_gene: .
abundance: few
CDR3aa: CASSQGGSGLGQSSYNEQFF
CDR3nt: TGCGCCAGCAGCCAAGGGGGCAGCGGGTTGGGTCAAAGCTCCTACAATGAGCAGTTCTTC

j_gene: TRBJ2-2
v_gene: TRBV18
d_gene: .
abundance: .
CDR3aa: CASSPRGVTGELFF
CDR3nt: TGTGCCAGCTCACCCCGGGGTGTCACCGGGGAGCTGTTTTTT

j_gene: TRBJ2-1
v_gene: TRBV20-1
d_gene: .
abundance: .
CDR3aa: CSASARDNEQFF
CDR3nt: TGCAGTGCTAGTGCCAGGGACAATGAGCAGTTCTTC

j_gene: TRBJ1-3
v_gene: TRBV25-1
d_gene: .
abundance: .
CDR3aa: CASSEITGLSSGNTIYF
CDR3nt: TGTGCCAGCAGTGAGATTACAGGTCTTTCCTCTGGAAACACCATATATTTT

j_gene: TRBJ1-2
v_gene: TRBV5-1
d_gene: .
abundance: .
CDR3aa: CASKAGSNFFGYTF
CDR3nt: TGCGCCAGCAAGGCAGGCTCGAATTTTTTTGGCTACACCTTC

j_gene: TRBJ2-1
v_gene: TRBV12-5
d_gene: .
abundance: .
CDR3aa: CASGKGQAGHNEQFF
CDR3nt: TGTGCTAGTGGAAAAGGACAAGCCGGCCACAATGAGCAGTTCTTC

j_gene: TRBJ2-3
v_gene: TRBV12-5
d_gene: .
abundance: .
CDR3aa: CARMTSTDTQYF
CDR3nt: TGTGCTCGCATGACATCCACAGATACGCAGTATTTT

j_gene: TRBJ2-1
v_gene: TRBV2
d_gene: TRBD2
abundance: once
CDR3aa: CASTKPPGLAGDGSYNEQFF
CDR3nt: TGTGCCAGCACCAAACCCCCCGGACTAGCGGGAGACGGCTCCTACAATGAGCAGTTCTTC

j_gene: TRBJ2-7
v_gene: TRBV28
d_gene: TRBD1
abundance: .
CDR3aa: CASSLPSTGVGYEQYF
CDR3nt: TGTGCCAGCAGTTTGCCCTCGACAGGGGTGGGTTACGAGCAGTACTTC

j_gene: TRBJ2-5
v_gene: TRBV9
d_gene: TRBD2
abundance: .
CDR3aa: CASSVEGTSGRETQYF
CDR3nt: TGTGCCAGCAGCGTAGAAGGGACTAGCGGGCGGGAGACCCAGTACTTC

j_gene: TRBJ1-5
v_gene: TRBV10-3
d_gene: TRBD1
abundance: .
CDR3aa: CAIGGTDASNQPQHF
CDR3nt: TGTGCCATCGGCGGGACAGACGCAAGCAATCAGCCCCAGCATTTT

j_gene: TRBJ1-6
v_gene: TRBV4-1
d_gene: .
abundance: .
CDR3aa: CASSSISGQSSYNSPLHF
CDR3nt: TGCGCCAGCAGCTCCATATCAGGGCAGAGCTCCTATAATTCACCCCTCCACTTT

j_gene: TRBJ2-1
v_gene: TRBV29-1
d_gene: .
abundance: .
CDR3aa: CSTPGGGAYYNEQFF
CDR3nt: TGCAGCACGCCCGGTGGGGGGGCTTACTACAATGAGCAGTTCTTC

j_gene: TRBJ2-1
v_gene: TRBV14
d_gene: .
abundance: .
CDR3aa: CASSQDPGFSYNEQFF
CDR3nt: TGTGCCAGCAGCCAGGACCCAGGGTTTTCCTACAATGAGCAGTTCTTC

j_gene: TRBJ1-6
v_gene: TRBV12-3/TRBV12-4
d_gene: .
abundance: .
CDR3aa: CASSLPGSPLHF
CDR3nt: TGTGCCAGCAGTTTACCAGGCTCACCCCTCCACTTT

j_gene: TRBJ2-2
v_gene: TRBV2
d_gene: .
abundance: .
CDR3aa: CASRETVTGELFF
CDR3nt: TGTGCCAGCAGGGAAACAGTCACCGGGGAGCTGTTTTTT

j_gene: TRBJ2-7
v_gene: TRBV7-9
d_gene: .
abundance: .
CDR3aa: CASSTVAYEQYF
CDR3nt: TGTGCCAGCAGCACGGTCGCCTACGAGCAGTACTTC

j_gene: TRBJ1-5
v_gene: TRBV30
d_gene: .
abundance: .
CDR3aa: CAWSVSSGQPQHF
CDR3nt: TGTGCCTGGAGTGTGAGTTCCGGGCAGCCCCAGCATTTT

j_gene: TRBJ1-1
v_gene: TRBV29-1
d_gene: .
abundance: .
CDR3aa: CSVDRGISGNTEAFF
CDR3nt: TGCAGCGTTGACAGGGGAATCAGTGGGAACACTGAAGCTTTCTTT

j_gene: TRBJ2-7
v_gene: TRBV13
d_gene: .
abundance: .
CDR3aa: CASSRQVDVSYEQYF
CDR3nt: TGTGCCAGCAGCAGACAGGTAGATGTGTCCTACGAGCAGTACTTC

j_gene: TRBJ1-2
v_gene: TRBV9
d_gene: .
abundance: .
CDR3aa: CASSVDAAASYGYTF
CDR3nt: TGTGCCAGCAGCGTAGACGCGGCGGCGTCCTATGGCTACACCTTC

j_gene: TRBJ2-1
v_gene: TRBV9
d_gene: TRBD2
abundance: .
CDR3aa: CASSESSGVYNEQFF
CDR3nt: TGTGCCAGCAGCGAGTCTAGCGGGGTCTACAATGAGCAGTTCTTC

j_gene: TRBJ2-7
v_gene: TRBV7-3
d_gene: .
abundance: once
CDR3aa: CASSPGGGSYEQYF
CDR3nt: TGTGCCAGCAGCCCCGGAGGCGGCTCCTACGAGCAGTACTTC

j_gene: TRBJ2-1
v_gene: TRBV5-1
d_gene: .
abundance: .
CDR3aa: CASGLQGFVDNEQFF
CDR3nt: TGCGCCAGCGGTCTCCAGGGGTTTGTCGACAATGAGCAGTTCTTC

j_gene: TRBJ2-3
v_gene: TRBV11-3
d_gene: .
abundance: .
CDR3aa: CASSYSLEGTDTQYF
CDR3nt: TGTGCCAGCAGCTACAGCCTGGAGGGCACAGATACGCAGTATTTT